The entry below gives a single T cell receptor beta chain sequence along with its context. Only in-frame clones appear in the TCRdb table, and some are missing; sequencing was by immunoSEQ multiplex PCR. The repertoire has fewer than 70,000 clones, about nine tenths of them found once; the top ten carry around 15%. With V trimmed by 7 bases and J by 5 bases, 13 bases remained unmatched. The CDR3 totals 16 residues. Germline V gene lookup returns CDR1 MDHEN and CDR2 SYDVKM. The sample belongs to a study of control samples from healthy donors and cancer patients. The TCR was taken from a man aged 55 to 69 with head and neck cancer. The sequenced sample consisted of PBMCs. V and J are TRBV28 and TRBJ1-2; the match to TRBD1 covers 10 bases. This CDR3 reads CASTNRLDRGPYGYTF. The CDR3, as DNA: TGTGCCAGCACTAACCGCCTCGACAGGGGGCCTTATGGCTACACCTTC.